This TCR beta chain stems from a study of T cell changes during pregnancy in multiple sclerosis. Repertoires were generated with immunoSEQ multiplex PCR, while TCRdb's copy carries only in-frame clones and drops some. Seen here are some 36,000 clones, around nine tenths observed once, and the top ten hold around 0.66%. The source material was CD4+ T cells from peripheral blood mononuclear cells, sampled in the second trimester of pregnancy. This clonotype was obtained from a female donor in good health, enrolled as a control in a pregnancy study.

The chain's CDR3 is CASSPRGGAGYNEQFF. The CDR3 DNA reads TGTGCCAGCAGCCCCCGCGGGGGGGCCGGCTACAATGAGCAGTTCTTC. J is TRBJ2-1 and V is TRBV9; 9 bases fit TRBD2. This CDR3 spans 16 amino acids. CDR1 and CDR2 (germline): SGDLS, YYNGEE. Trimming took 4 bases from V and 3 from J; bases not matched to a gene: 8.